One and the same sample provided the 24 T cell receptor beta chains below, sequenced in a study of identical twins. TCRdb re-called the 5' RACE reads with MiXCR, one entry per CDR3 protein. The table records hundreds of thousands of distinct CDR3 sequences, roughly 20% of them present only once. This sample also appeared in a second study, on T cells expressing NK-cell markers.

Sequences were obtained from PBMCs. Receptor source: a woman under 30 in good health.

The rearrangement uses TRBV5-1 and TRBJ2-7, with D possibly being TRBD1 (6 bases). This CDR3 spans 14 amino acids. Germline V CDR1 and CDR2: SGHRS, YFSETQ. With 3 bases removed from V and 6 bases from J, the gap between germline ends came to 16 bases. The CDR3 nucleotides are TGCGCCAGCAGCTATAGGGGTTTGGGGGCCGAGCAGTACTTC. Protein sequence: CASSYRGLGAEQYF. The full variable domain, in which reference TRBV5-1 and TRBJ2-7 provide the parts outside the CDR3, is KAGVTQTPRYLIKTRGQQVTLSCSPISGHRSVSWYQQTPGQGLQFLFEYFSETQRNKGNFPGRFSGRQFSNSRSEMNVSTLELGDSALYLCASSYRGLGAEQYFGPGTRLTVT.

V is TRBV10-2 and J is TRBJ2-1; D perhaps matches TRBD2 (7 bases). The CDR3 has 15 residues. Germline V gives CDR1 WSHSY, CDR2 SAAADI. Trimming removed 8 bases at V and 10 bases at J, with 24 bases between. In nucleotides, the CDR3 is TGCGCCAGCGGTATAAGAGGGGGGGGCCCTGTAGAGCAGTTCTTC. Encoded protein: CASGIRGGGPVEQFF.

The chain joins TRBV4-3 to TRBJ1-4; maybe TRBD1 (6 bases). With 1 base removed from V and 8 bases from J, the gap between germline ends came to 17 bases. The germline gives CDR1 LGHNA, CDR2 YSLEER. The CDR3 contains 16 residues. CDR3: CASSQGRSGQGEKLFF. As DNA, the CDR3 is TGCGCCAGCAGCCAAGGGCGTTCCGGTCAGGGGGAAAAACTGTTTTTT.

As DNA, the CDR3 is TGCAGCGTTGTAGTTTTTATGGACAGATATAACACTGAAGCTTTCTTT. Translated: CSVVVFMDRYNTEAFF. The V gene is TRBV29-1, the J gene TRBJ1-1, with D perhaps matching TRBD1 (6 bases). This CDR3 is 16 amino acids long. Germline CDR1 reads SQVTM; CDR2 reads ANQGSEA. V was shortened by 4 bases and J by 2 bases, with 20 bases between the two germline ends.

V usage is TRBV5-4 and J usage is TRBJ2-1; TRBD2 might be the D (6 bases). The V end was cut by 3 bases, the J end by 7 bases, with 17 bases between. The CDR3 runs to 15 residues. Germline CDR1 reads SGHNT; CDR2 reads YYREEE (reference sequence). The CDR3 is CASSSRRALANEQFF. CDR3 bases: TGTGCCAGCAGCTCCAGGAGGGCCTTGGCTAATGAGCAGTTCTTC.

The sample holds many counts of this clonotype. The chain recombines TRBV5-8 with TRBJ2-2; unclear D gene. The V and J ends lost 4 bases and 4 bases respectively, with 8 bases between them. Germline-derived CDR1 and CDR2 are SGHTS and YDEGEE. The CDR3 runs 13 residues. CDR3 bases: TGTGCCAGCAGCCTGATGAGCACCGGGGAGCTGTTTTTT. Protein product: CASSLMSTGELFF. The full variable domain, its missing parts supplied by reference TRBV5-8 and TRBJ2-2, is EAGVTQSPTHLIKTRGQQATLRCSPISGHTSVYWYQQALGLGLQFLLWYDEGEERNRGNFPPRFSGRQFPNYSSELNVNALELEDSALYLCASSLMSTGELFFGEGSRLTVL.

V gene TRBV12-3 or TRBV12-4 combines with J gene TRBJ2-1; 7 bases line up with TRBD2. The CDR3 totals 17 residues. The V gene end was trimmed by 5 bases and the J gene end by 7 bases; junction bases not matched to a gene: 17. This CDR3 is CASSGGGVAELGNEQFF. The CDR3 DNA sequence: TGTGCCAGCAGTGGGGGAGGGGTAGCCGAGTTAGGTAATGAGCAGTTCTTC.

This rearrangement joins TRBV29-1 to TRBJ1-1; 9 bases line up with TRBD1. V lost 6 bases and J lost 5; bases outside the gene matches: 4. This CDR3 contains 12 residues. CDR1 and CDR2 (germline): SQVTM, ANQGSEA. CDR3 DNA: TGCAGCGTGGGACAGGGAGGTACTGAAGCTTTCTTT. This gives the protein CSVGQGGTEAFF.

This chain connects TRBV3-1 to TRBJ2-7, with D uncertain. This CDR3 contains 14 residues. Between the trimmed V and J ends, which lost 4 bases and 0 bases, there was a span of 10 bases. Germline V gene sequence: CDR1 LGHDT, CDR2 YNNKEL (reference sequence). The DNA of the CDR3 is TGTGCCAGCAGCCTTCGACGGAGCTCCTACGAGCAGTACTTC. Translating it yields CASSLRRSSYEQYF.

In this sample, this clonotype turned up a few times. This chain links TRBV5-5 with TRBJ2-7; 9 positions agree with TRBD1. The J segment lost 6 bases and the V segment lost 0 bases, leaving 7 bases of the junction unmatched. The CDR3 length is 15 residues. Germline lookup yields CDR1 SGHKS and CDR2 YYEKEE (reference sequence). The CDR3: CASSLGDRESGEQYF. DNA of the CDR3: TGTGCCAGCAGCTTGGGGGACAGGGAATCAGGCGAGCAGTACTTC.

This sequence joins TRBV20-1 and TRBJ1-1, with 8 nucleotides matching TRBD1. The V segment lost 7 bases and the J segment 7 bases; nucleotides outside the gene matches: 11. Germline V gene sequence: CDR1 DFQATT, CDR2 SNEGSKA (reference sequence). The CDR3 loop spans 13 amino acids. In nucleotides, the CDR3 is TGCAGTGTCGGACAGGGAGGGGGCAGTGAAGCTTTCTTT. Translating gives CSVGQGGGSEAFF.

CDR3 nucleotide sequence: TGTGCCATCAGCGAAATTATAGATGAGCAGTTCTTC. Its translation is CAISEIIDEQFF. This chain joins TRBV10-3 and TRBJ2-1; D is unresolved. This CDR3 is 12 amino acids long. Germline CDR1 ENHRY, CDR2 SYGVKD. V shed 6 bases and J shed 8 bases, with 11 bases lying between them.

The CDR3 sequence: CASSLTSGNQPQHF. The CDR3 DNA is TGCGCCAGCAGCTTGACCTCAGGGAATCAGCCCCAGCATTTT. The V and J genes are TRBV5-1 and TRBJ1-5; a weak D match, TRBD1 (5 bases). Per the germline V gene, CDR1 is SGHRS and CDR2 is YFSETQ. The ends were cut back, 1 base at V and 4 bases at J, with 9 bases in the middle. CDR3 size: 14 residues.

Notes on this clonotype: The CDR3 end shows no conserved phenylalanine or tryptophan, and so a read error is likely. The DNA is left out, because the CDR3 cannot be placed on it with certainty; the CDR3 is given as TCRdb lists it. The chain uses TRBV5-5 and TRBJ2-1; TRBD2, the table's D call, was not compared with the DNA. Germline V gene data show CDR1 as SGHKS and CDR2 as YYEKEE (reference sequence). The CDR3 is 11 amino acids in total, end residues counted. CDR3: CASSVGRTGPN.

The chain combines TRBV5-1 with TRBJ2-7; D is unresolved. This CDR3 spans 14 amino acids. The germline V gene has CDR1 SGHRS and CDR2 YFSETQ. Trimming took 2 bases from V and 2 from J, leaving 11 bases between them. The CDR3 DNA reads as TGCGCCAGCAGCTTCATAGGACCGACCTACGAGCAGTACTTC. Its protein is CASSFIGPTYEQYF.

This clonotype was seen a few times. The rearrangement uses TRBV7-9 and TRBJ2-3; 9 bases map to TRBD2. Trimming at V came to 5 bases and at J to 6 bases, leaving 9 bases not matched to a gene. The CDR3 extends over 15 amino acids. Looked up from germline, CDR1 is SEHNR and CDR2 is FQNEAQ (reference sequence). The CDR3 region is CASSILAGPADTQYF. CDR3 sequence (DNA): TGTGCCAGCAGCATACTAGCGGGTCCCGCCGATACGCAGTATTTT.

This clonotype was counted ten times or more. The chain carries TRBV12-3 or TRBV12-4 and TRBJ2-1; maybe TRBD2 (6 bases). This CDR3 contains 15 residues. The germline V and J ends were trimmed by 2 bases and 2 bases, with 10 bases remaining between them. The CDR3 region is CASSLLASPYNEQFF. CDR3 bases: TGTGCCAGCAGTTTACTAGCGTCCCCCTACAATGAGCAGTTCTTC.

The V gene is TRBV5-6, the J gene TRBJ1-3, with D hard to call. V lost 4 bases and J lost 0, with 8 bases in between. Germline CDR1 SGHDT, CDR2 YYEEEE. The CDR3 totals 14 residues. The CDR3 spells CASSRQASGNTIYF. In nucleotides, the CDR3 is TGTGCCAGCAGCCGACAAGCCTCTGGAAACACCATATATTTT. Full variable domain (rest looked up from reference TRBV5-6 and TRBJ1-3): DAGVTQSPTHLIKTRGQQVTLRCSPKSGHDTVSWYQQALGQGPQFIFQYYEEEERQRGNFPDRFSGHQFPNYSSELNVNALLLGDSALYLCASSRQASGNTIYFGEGSWLTVV.

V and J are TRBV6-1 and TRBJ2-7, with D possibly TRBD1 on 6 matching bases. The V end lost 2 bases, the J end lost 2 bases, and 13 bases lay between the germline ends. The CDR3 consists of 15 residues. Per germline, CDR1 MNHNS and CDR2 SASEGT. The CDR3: CASSESLTGTYEQYF. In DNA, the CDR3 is TGTGCCAGCAGTGAATCCTTGACAGGCACCTACGAGCAGTACTTC.

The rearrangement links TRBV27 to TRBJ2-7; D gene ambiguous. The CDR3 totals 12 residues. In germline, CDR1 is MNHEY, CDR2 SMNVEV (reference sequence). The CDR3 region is CAYGPAPYEQYF. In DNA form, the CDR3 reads TGTGCATATGGCCCGGCGCCCTACGAGCAGTACTTC.

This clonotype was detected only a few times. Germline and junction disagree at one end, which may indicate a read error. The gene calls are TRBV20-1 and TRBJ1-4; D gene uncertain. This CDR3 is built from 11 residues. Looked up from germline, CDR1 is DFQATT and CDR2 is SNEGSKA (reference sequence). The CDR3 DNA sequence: TGCAGTGCAAGAGACTCGGGGATGGTGTTTTTT. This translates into CSARDSGMVFF.

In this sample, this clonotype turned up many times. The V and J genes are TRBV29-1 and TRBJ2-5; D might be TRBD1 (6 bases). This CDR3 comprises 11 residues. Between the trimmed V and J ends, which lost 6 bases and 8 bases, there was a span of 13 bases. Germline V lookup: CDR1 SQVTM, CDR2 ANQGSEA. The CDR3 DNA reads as TGCAGCGTAGAGCGGACAGCCACCCAGTACTTC. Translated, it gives CSVERTATQYF.

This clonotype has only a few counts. Here the CDR3 reads CASSLTLAGGEQYF. The CDR3 DNA reads TGTGCCAGCAGCTTAACGCTAGCGGGAGGCGAGCAGTACTTC. The chain combines TRBV11-2 with TRBJ2-7, with 11 bases lining up with TRBD2. The CDR3 sequence is 14 residues long. Unmatched junction bases numbered 3, after V lost 2 bases and J lost 6 bases. The V gene's germline CDR1 is SGHAT and CDR2 FQNNGV.

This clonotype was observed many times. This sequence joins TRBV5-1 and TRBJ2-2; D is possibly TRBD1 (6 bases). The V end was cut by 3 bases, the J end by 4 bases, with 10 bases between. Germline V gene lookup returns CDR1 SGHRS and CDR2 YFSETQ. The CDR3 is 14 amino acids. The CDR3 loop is CASSSTGSTGELFF. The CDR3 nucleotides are TGCGCCAGCAGCTCAACAGGGTCCACCGGGGAGCTGTTTTTT.